This is a list of T cell receptor beta chains from one sample in a study of breast tumors, draining lymph nodes, adjacent tissues. TCRdb used MiXCR to reprocess the multiplex PCR reads, holding one entry per CDR3 protein. The table has about 25,000 distinct CDR3 sequences, 20% to 25% seen once. Sequences were obtained from breast tumor tissue. Receptors were obtained from a female donor with breast cancer. Some clones in this sample may be carry-over from other donors' samples. Each CDR3 is given with its conserved first and last residue. The D gene is left open where the match is weak. A row's size may be missing; if present it is once, few, many or a size class.

D gene,J gene,CDR3 length,V gene,clone size,CDR3 DNA,CDR3 protein
NA,TRBJ2-7,15,TRBV7-8,NA,TGTGCCAGCAGCTGGGGGGGGGCAGGGGGTTACGAGCAGTACTTC,CASSWGGAGGYEQYF
TRBD1,TRBJ2-7,14,TRBV10-3,many,TGTGCCATCAGTGAGTCGGACAGGCCTTACGAGCAGTACTTC,CAISESDRPYEQYF
TRBD1,TRBJ1-2,14,TRBV20-1,many,TGCAGTGCTAGACTGTCATCGGACAGGCCTGGCTACACCTTC,CSARLSSDRPGYTF
TRBD1,TRBJ1-2,13,TRBV11-2,many,TGTGCCAGCAGCTTAGCAGGGGGCTATGGCTACACCTTC,CASSLAGGYGYTF
NA,TRBJ1-4,16,TRBV5-6,many,TGTGCCAGCAGCTCGACATTTTCCGCAACTAATGAAAAACTGTTTTTT,CASSSTFSATNEKLFF
TRBD2,TRBJ2-7,15,TRBV3-1,many,TGTGCCAGCAGCCAAGAGGGACTAGCGGGGGTGGTGCAGTACTTC,CASSQEGLAGVVQYF
NA,TRBJ1-6,15,TRBV10-3,NA,TGTGCCATCAGTGAGTGGGAGACAACCAATTCACCCCTCCACTTT,CAISEWETTNSPLHF
NA,TRBJ2-7,15,TRBV4-3,once,TGCGCCAGCAGCCAAGATTTAGGGAGCTCCTACGAGCAGTACTTC,CASSQDLGSSYEQYF
NA,TRBJ1-4,15,TRBV12-3/TRBV12-4,many,TGTGCCAGCAGTGACGATACAGAAGATAATGAAAAACTGTTTTTT,CASSDDTEDNEKLFF
NA,TRBJ1-4,14,TRBV7-9,many,TGTGCCAGCAGCCCGGACAGAGGGGATGAAAAACTGTTTTTT,CASSPDRGDEKLFF
NA,TRBJ2-7,13,TRBV18,many,TGTGCCAGCTCACCAGGGACGGAAGGCGAGCAGTACTTC,CASSPGTEGEQYF
NA,TRBJ2-7,11,TRBV12-3/TRBV12-4,medium-sized,TGTGCCAGCAGTTTTAGCTACGAGCAGTACTTC,CASSFSYEQYF
TRBD1,TRBJ2-7,18,TRBV6-6,NA,TGTGCCAGCACCCAAGAGGAGTCCCAGGACAGGGCATCCTACGAGCAGTACTTC,CASTQEESQDRASYEQYF
NA,TRBJ2-7,15,TRBV4-1,many,TGCGCCAGCAGCCAAGTTTCCGGGGCCCTCTACGAGCAGTACTTC,CASSQVSGALYEQYF
NA,TRBJ1-6,13,TRBV30,many,TGTGCCTGGAGTGAGGGCCGTAATTCACCCCTCCACTTT,CAWSEGRNSPLHF
NA,TRBJ1-1,14,TRBV7-8,NA,TGTGCCAGCAGCTTAGCGTGGAGGGGAACTGAAGCTTTCTTT,CASSLAWRGTEAFF
TRBD1,TRBJ2-5,13,TRBV20-1,many,TGCAGTGCCCAGCAGGGGGTCCAAGAGACCCAGTACTTC,CSAQQGVQETQYF
NA,TRBJ2-7,16,TRBV28,many,TGTGCCAGCCCCCCTTTGGCAGCGGGCTTCTCCTACGAGCAGTACTTC,CASPPLAAGFSYEQYF
TRBD1,TRBJ1-1,15,TRBV20-1,NA,TGCAGTGCTAGAGCTTTTGCAGGGGGAGGCACTGAAGCTTTCTTT,CSARAFAGGGTEAFF
NA,TRBJ2-3,14,TRBV13,many,TGTGCCAGCAGCTTAGGCGGGACGGATGATACGCAGTATTTT,CASSLGGTDDTQYF
TRBD1,TRBJ2-3,16,TRBV24-1,many,TGTGCCACCAGTGGTGGTTGGGACAGGGATCAAGATACGCAGTATTTT,CATSGGWDRDQDTQYF
TRBD2,TRBJ2-3,19,TRBV5-8,NA,TGTGCCAGCAGCTTGGGGCTAGCGGGACGGGGCCGTAACGCAGATACGCAGTATTTT,CASSLGLAGRGRNADTQYF
TRBD2,TRBJ2-1,19,TRBV7-3,many,TGTGCCAGCAGCCTCCTCGGGGGTGGCGGGAGAGTTCCCTACAATGAGCAGTTCTTC,CASSLLGGGGRVPYNEQFF